The 20 T cell receptor beta chains reported below all come from one sample, sequenced in a study of blood T cell repertoires in COVID-19. Assay: immunoSEQ multiplex PCR; the TCRdb copy retains only in-frame clones and omits some. The repertoire holds around 37,000 clones, with approximately 91% as singletons. Sequencing was performed on peripheral blood. Receptors originate from a human donor in a cohort sampled during active COVID-19.

CDR3 region: CASSRGTSERQYF. The CDR3 DNA is TGTGCCAGCTCACGAGGGACTTCTGAAAGGCAGTATTTT. The chain carries TRBV18 and TRBJ2-3; TRBD2 is a possible D gene (6 bases). The V and J ends lost 4 bases and 11 bases respectively, with 16 bases between them. This CDR3 is built from 13 residues. Germline V gene data show CDR1 as KGHSH and CDR2 as LQKENI.

This sequence joins TRBV6-5 and TRBJ1-2; D unresolved. This CDR3 is built from 13 residues. The V end lost 6 bases, the J end lost 4 bases, and 12 bases lay between the germline ends. The germline CDR1 and CDR2 sequences are MNHEY and SVGAGI. The CDR3 reads CASRQSSGYGYTF. The DNA for the CDR3 is TGTGCCAGCAGGCAATCCTCGGGCTATGGCTACACCTTC.

The chain uses TRBV2 and TRBJ1-4; perhaps TRBD1 as D (5 bases). Looked up from germline, CDR1 is SNHLY and CDR2 is FYNNEI. V lost 7 bases to trimming and J lost 5 bases, with 14 bases between them. The CDR3 is 14 amino acids. The CDR3 DNA sequence: TGTGCCAGCAAATCCAGGGTGGGGAATGAAAAACTGTTTTTT. This translates into CASKSRVGNEKLFF. The whole variable domain, filled in from reference TRBV2 and TRBJ1-4, reads EPEVTQTPSHQVTQMGQEVILRCVPISNHLYFYWYRQILGQKVEFLVSFYNNEISEKSEIFDDQFSVERPDGSNFTLKIRSTKLEDSAMYFCASKSRVGNEKLFFGSGTQLSVL.

The chain recombines TRBV3-1 (or the pseudogene TRBV3-2) with TRBJ2-5; tentative D call: TRBD2 (7 bases). The germline V gene encodes CDR1 LGHDT and CDR2 YNNKEL (reference sequence). V was clipped by 1 base and J by 0 bases, with 9 bases between them. This CDR3 has 15 amino acids. As DNA, the CDR3 is TGTGCCAGCAGCCAAGCGGGGGGCCACCAAGAGACCCAGTACTTC. It codes for CASSQAGGHQETQYF.

The chain has TRBV5-6 and TRBJ1-1; D perhaps matches TRBD1 (6 bases). This CDR3 is built from 15 residues. The ends were cut back, 3 bases at V and 0 bases at J, with 12 bases in the middle. The germline V gene encodes CDR1 SGHDT and CDR2 YYEEEE. The CDR3 nucleotides read TGTGCCAGCAGCTCAAGACAGGTAGTGAACACTGAAGCTTTCTTT. Residues: CASSSRQVVNTEAFF. The whole variable domain, filled in from reference TRBV5-6 and TRBJ1-1, reads DAGVTQSPTHLIKTRGQQVTLRCSPKSGHDTVSWYQQALGQGPQFIFQYYEEEERQRGNFPDRFSGHQFPNYSSELNVNALLLGDSALYLCASSSRQVVNTEAFFGQGTRLTVV.

V is TRBV28 and J is TRBJ1-1; 7 positions match TRBD1. This CDR3 is built from 14 residues. From germline, CDR1 is MDHEN and CDR2 SYDVKM. J gave up 5 bases and V 4 bases, and 7 bases lay outside the gene matches. Here the CDR3 reads CASSYPRGRTEAFF. DNA for the CDR3: TGTGCCAGCAGTTACCCCAGGGGGAGGACTGAAGCTTTCTTT.

V usage is TRBV11-2 and J usage is TRBJ2-1; TRBD1 aligns across 9 bases. J was trimmed by 12 bases and V by 5 bases; bases with no gene match: 17. The CDR3 has 16 amino acids. Germline V gene sequence: CDR1 SGHAT, CDR2 FQNNGV. CDR3 in amino acids: CASSISTGTGPSRQFF. The CDR3 DNA sequence: TGTGCCAGCAGCATCTCCACCGGGACAGGGCCCTCGCGGCAGTTCTTC.

The chain joins TRBV3-1 (or the pseudogene TRBV3-2) to TRBJ2-1; 7 nucleotides align to TRBD2. Germline lookup yields CDR1 LGHDT and CDR2 YNNKEL (reference sequence). The CDR3 contains 16 residues. V lost 1 base to trimming and J lost 9 bases; unmatched junction nucleotides: 12. The CDR3 region has the DNA TGTGCCAGCAGCCAAGGAGGGAGGGGCCCTGGAATTGAGCAGTTCTTC. As protein: CASSQGGRGPGIEQFF.

The chain couples TRBV27 to TRBJ2-7, with D tentatively TRBD2 (7 bases). Germline loops: CDR1 MNHEY, CDR2 SMNVEV (reference sequence). This CDR3 has 15 residues. The V gene lost 3 bases and the J gene lost 7 bases, with 19 bases spanning the gap. This CDR3 reads CASSFDGGPFGEQYF. The CDR3 DNA reads as TGTGCCAGCAGTTTCGACGGGGGGCCCTTCGGAGAGCAGTACTTC.

The sample holds one count of this clone. The junction departs from germline at one end; a sequencing error may be responsible. This rearrangement joins TRBV12-3 or TRBV12-4 to TRBJ2-3; D is possibly TRBD1 (6 bases). This CDR3 is built from 11 residues. Here the CDR3 DNA reads TGTGCCAGCAGTTTTGCCGGGACACAAACGTTT. Its protein is CASSFAGTQTF.

This clone has only one observation. The rearrangement joins TRBV10-2 to TRBJ1-2, with D maybe TRBD1 (5 bases). This CDR3 is built from 15 residues. Germline V gene lookup returns CDR1 WSHSY and CDR2 SAAADI. Deletions cut 3 bases from V and 4 bases from J, with 15 bases between. The CDR3 here is CASSESRAPGYGYTF. CDR3 coding DNA: TGCGCCAGCAGTGAATCCAGGGCCCCCGGCTATGGCTACACCTTC.

This clone was seen a handful of times. This chain uses TRBV27 with TRBJ2-7; perhaps TRBD2 as D (6 bases). The germline CDR1 and CDR2 sequences are MNHEY and SMNVEV (reference sequence). Trimming cost V 8 bases and J 3 bases, with 14 bases left between them. The CDR3 extends over 13 amino acids. DNA for the CDR3: TGTGCCAGCGGGGTGGTGGACTACTACGAGCAGTACTTC. Amino acid sequence: CASGVVDYYEQYF.

The chain joins TRBV5-1 to TRBJ2-7, with 7 bases identical to TRBD1. Germline V gene sequence: CDR1 SGHRS, CDR2 YFSETQ. Germline trimming cut 0 bases from V and 2 bases from J; bases unmatched to any gene: 5. CDR3 size: 15 residues. DNA for the CDR3: TGCGCCAGCAGCTTGGCCGGGACAGCCACCTACGAGCAGTACTTC. Amino acid sequence: CASSLAGTATYEQYF.

The V gene is TRBV19, the J gene TRBJ1-1; 8 bases align to TRBD1. V was pared by 6 bases and J by 0 bases, with 6 bases of the junction left unmatched. The CDR3 is made up of 15 amino acids. CDR1 and CDR2 (germline): LNHDA, SQIVND (reference sequence). CDR3 nucleotide sequence: TGTGCCAGTAGCCCGGGACAGGTTGTGAACACTGAAGCTTTCTTT. As protein: CASSPGQVVNTEAFF. The whole variable domain, filled in from reference TRBV19 and TRBJ1-1, reads DGGITQSPKYLFRKEGQNVTLSCEQNLNHDAMYWYRQDPGQGLRLIYYSQIVNDFQKGDIAEGYSVSREKKESFPLTVTSAQKNPTAFYLCASSPGQVVNTEAFFGQGTRLTVV.

The rearrangement uses TRBV9 and TRBJ1-4, with 9 bases lining up with TRBD1. The V gene end was trimmed by 3 bases and the J gene end by 8 bases; junction bases not matched to a gene: 5. Per germline, CDR1 SGDLS and CDR2 YYNGEE. This CDR3 has 14 amino acids. CDR3 nucleotide sequence: TGTGCCAGCAGCGAACAGGGGGCGGGGGAAAAACTGTTTTTT. It codes for CASSEQGAGEKLFF. Combining the CDR3 with reference TRBV9 and TRBJ1-4 gives the whole variable domain DSGVTQTPKHLITATGQRVTLRCSPRSGDLSVYWYQQSLDQGLQFLIQYYNGEERAKGNILERFSAQQFPDLHSELNLSSLELGDSALYFCASSEQGAGEKLFFGSGTQLSVL.

The rearrangement uses TRBV7-9 and TRBJ2-1; 8 bases match TRBD1. The germline V gene encodes CDR1 SEHNR and CDR2 FQNEAQ (reference sequence). CDR3 length: 15 residues. J was trimmed by 2 bases and V by 3 bases; bases with no gene match: 3. The CDR3 bases are TGTGCCAGCAGCTTGGACAGGGCAGCCTACAATGAGCAGTTCTTC. As protein: CASSLDRAAYNEQFF.

V and J are TRBV13 and TRBJ2-7; 8 bases map to TRBD2. With 3 bases clipped from V and 0 bases from J, the junction kept 1 base outside the gene matches. Germline V gene lookup returns CDR1 PRHDT and CDR2 FYEKMQ (reference sequence). This CDR3 spans 14 amino acids. The CDR3 sequence is CASSFGTSSYEQYF. In DNA form, the CDR3 reads TGTGCCAGCAGCTTCGGGACTAGCTCCTACGAGCAGTACTTC.

This chain connects TRBV4-2 to TRBJ1-2; perhaps TRBD1 as D (6 bases). Germline V gives CDR1 LGHNA, CDR2 YNFKEQ. V dropped 4 bases and J dropped 4 bases, with 10 bases sitting between them. This CDR3 comprises 13 residues. The CDR3 nucleotides are TGTGCCAGCAGCCGGGACACGTCCTATGGCTACACCTTC. Translating it yields CASSRDTSYGYTF.

CDR3 DNA sequence: TGTGCCAGCAGTTACCTAGAGACCCAGTACTTC. It codes for CASSYLETQYF. J is TRBJ2-5 and V is TRBV6-2 or TRBV6-3; D remains ambiguous. CDR1 is MNHEY and CDR2 is SVGEGT in the germline V gene. The CDR3 runs 11 residues. V was cut by 2 bases and J by 4 bases, with 2 bases left in between.

This clone was counted once. The rearrangement links TRBV5-4 to TRBJ2-7, with TRBD2 as a possible D gene (6 bases). Germline loops: CDR1 SGHNT, CDR2 YYREEE (reference sequence). V lost 2 bases, J lost 7 bases, and 19 bases lay in between. The length of the CDR3 is 15 residues. The CDR3 DNA reads TGTGCCAGCAGCTTAGACCGATTGGGGGGTACAGAGCAGTACTTC. Translated, it gives CASSLDRLGGTEQYF.